These 21 T cell receptor beta chains were all obtained from the same sample, sequenced in a study of blood T cell repertoires in COVID-19. Sequenced by immunoSEQ multiplex PCR; TCRdb stores in-frame clones only, minus some. The sample records more than 200,000 clones, 70% to 90% being singletons. The sequenced sample was peripheral blood. These TCRs come from a woman aged 50 to 60 with COVID-19, enrolled during active disease.

V usage is TRBV6-5 and J usage is TRBJ1-4; perhaps TRBD1 as D (6 bases). Germline CDR1 and CDR2: MNHEY and SVGAGI. This CDR3 has 15 residues. V lost 6 bases, J lost 5 bases, and 16 bases lay in between. The CDR3 is CASRSHGQSNEKLFF. In nucleotides, the CDR3 is TGTGCCAGCAGATCCCACGGACAGTCAAATGAAAAACTGTTTTTT.

This clone appeared many times. Distinct nucleotide sequences in the sample also encode this CDR3. The chain links TRBV11-2 to TRBJ1-1; D is uncertain. Germline V gene lookup returns CDR1 SGHAT and CDR2 FQNNGV. Trimming took off 5 bases at V and 6 bases at J, with 7 bases between the two ends. CDR3 size: 11 residues. The CDR3, as DNA: TGTGCCAGCAGCCCGAGCGCTGAAGCTTTCTTT. Translated, it gives CASSPSAEAFF.

This clone showed up just a few times. Additional DNA sequences in this sample encode the identical CDR3. This chain links TRBV19 with TRBJ1-1; no firm D call. The CDR3 is made up of 13 amino acids. Germline loops: CDR1 LNHDA, CDR2 SQIVND (reference sequence). Trimming pared 1 base from V and 1 base from J, leaving 4 bases between. The chain's CDR3 is CASSIVRNTEAFF. The CDR3 DNA reads TGTGCCAGTAGTATAGTTAGGAACACTGAAGCTTTCTTT.

This clone was counted only a few times. This chain joins TRBV21-1 and TRBJ1-2; the D call TRBD1 from the table was never checked on the DNA. TRBV21-1 is recorded as a pseudogene. The CDR3 spans 14 residues. This chain's CDR3 is CASNPDRRNYGYTF. In nucleotides, the CDR3 is TGTGCCAGCAACCCGGACAGGCGTAACTATGGCTACACCTTC.

The CDR3 region has the DNA TGTGCCAGTAGTAAGCGGGACACTGAAGCTTTCTTT. Amino acid sequence: CASSKRDTEAFF. V and J are TRBV19 and TRBJ1-1; D is unresolved. With 4 bases removed from V and 3 bases from J, the gap between germline ends came to 6 bases. This CDR3 comprises 12 residues. Germline values: CDR1 LNHDA, CDR2 SQIVND (reference sequence).

J is TRBJ2-3 and V is TRBV10-3; D possibly corresponds to TRBD2 (5 bases). Germline assignment: CDR1 ENHRY and CDR2 SYGVKD. The CDR3 runs to 12 residues. V was cut by 3 bases and J by 5 bases, with 6 bases left in between. The CDR3 sequence is CAISELVDTQYF. DNA for the CDR3: TGTGCCATCAGTGAACTAGTAGATACGCAGTATTTT.

The V gene is TRBV2, the J gene TRBJ2-7, with TRBD1 identical over 9 bases. Per germline, CDR1 SNHLY and CDR2 FYNNEI. J gave up 0 bases and V 9 bases, and 6 bases lay outside the gene matches. CDR3 length: 14 residues. CDR3 loop: CARRAGQGSYEQYF. In DNA, the CDR3 is TGTGCCAGGAGGGCGGGACAGGGCTCCTACGAGCAGTACTTC.

The V gene is TRBV11-2, the J gene TRBJ1-4; 10 nucleotides match TRBD1. Germline CDR1 and CDR2: SGHAT and FQNNGV. V was pared by 1 base and J by 11 bases, with 4 bases of the junction left unmatched. The CDR3 has 14 residues. CDR3 coding DNA: TGTGCCAGCAGCTTAGGGGACAGGGGCGATAAACTGTTTTTT. Amino acid sequence: CASSLGDRGDKLFF.

The CDR3 DNA reads as TGTGCCAGCAGTTCCACAGGACCATACGAGCAGTACTTC. Its protein product is CASSSTGPYEQYF. V gene TRBV6-5 combines with J gene TRBJ2-7, with D possibly being TRBD1 (5 bases). Germline lookup yields CDR1 MNHEY and CDR2 SVGAGI. V lost 4 bases, J lost 4 bases, and 11 bases lay in between. The length of the CDR3 is 13 residues.

This chain joins TRBV5-4 and TRBJ1-1; TRBD1 is a possible D gene (5 bases). Per germline, CDR1 SGHNT and CDR2 YYREEE (reference sequence). Trimming stripped 0 bases from V and 5 bases from J, with 11 bases between. The CDR3 loop spans 14 amino acids. CDR3 in amino acids: CASSLAGGLTEAFF. The CDR3 bases are TGTGCCAGCAGCTTGGCCGGGGGTTTAACTGAAGCTTTCTTT.

The V call is TRBV12-3 or TRBV12-4, the J call TRBJ2-7; D is undetermined. V was trimmed by 3 bases and J by 6 bases, leaving 9 bases between them. The CDR3 is 12 residues long. This CDR3 is CASSFSLGEQYV. The DNA for the CDR3 is TGTGCCAGCAGTTTTAGCCTAGGCGAGCAGTACGTC.

This clone was observed a handful of times. This rearrangement joins TRBV5-4 to TRBJ1-2; weak D call: TRBD1 (5 bases). The V gene lost 4 bases and the J gene lost 6 bases, with 13 bases spanning the gap. The CDR3 extends over 13 amino acids. The germline V gene encodes CDR1 SGHNT and CDR2 YYREEE (reference sequence). CDR3 DNA: TGTGCCAGCAGCACGCAGGGTGTCCATGGCTACACCTTC. Its translation: CASSTQGVHGYTF.

This clone has only one observation. The rearrangement links TRBV7-2 to TRBJ1-1, with a weak D call TRBD1 (5 bases). Germline loops: CDR1 SGHTA, CDR2 FQGNSA. The CDR3 is 13 amino acids. V shed 1 base and J shed 11 bases, with 14 bases lying between them. The CDR3: CASSLEGLGGAFF. The CDR3 DNA reads as TGTGCCAGCAGCTTAGAAGGCTTGGGGGGGGCTTTCTTT.

This chain uses TRBV3-1 (or the pseudogene TRBV3-2) with TRBJ1-6; 9 bases are a match to TRBD1. The CDR3 spans 16 residues. The germline CDR1 and CDR2 sequences are LGHDT and YNNKEL (reference sequence). The V gene end was trimmed by 4 bases and the J gene end by 5 bases; junction bases not matched to a gene: 6. DNA of the CDR3: TGTGCCAGCAGCCTTGGGACAGGGAGTCATAATTCACCCCTCCACTTT. It translates to CASSLGTGSHNSPLHF.

This sequence joins TRBV28 and TRBJ1-2; D may be TRBD1 (5 bases). The CDR3 is made up of 13 amino acids. V shed 6 bases and J shed 4 bases, with 12 bases lying between them. Germline-derived CDR1 and CDR2 are MDHEN and SYDVKM. In DNA, the CDR3 is TGTGCCAGCAGCCCGGTGGGGGGCTATGGCTACACCTTC. This sequence encodes CASSPVGGYGYTF.

This sequence joins TRBV28 and TRBJ2-7; TRBD1 is a possible D gene (6 bases). The CDR3 is 13 amino acids. V was shortened by 4 bases and J by 2 bases, with 9 bases between the two germline ends. The germline V gene has CDR1 MDHEN and CDR2 SYDVKM. In DNA form, the CDR3 reads TGTGCCAGCAGTTCAGGGGTACCCTACGAGCAGTACTTC. Its translation: CASSSGVPYEQYF.

The rearrangement links TRBV13 to TRBJ1-1, with D perhaps matching TRBD1 (6 bases). CDR1 is PRHDT and CDR2 is FYEKMQ in the germline V gene (reference sequence). The CDR3 runs 12 residues. V shed 4 bases and J shed 10 bases, with 13 bases lying between them. The CDR3, as DNA: TGTGCCAGCAGCTCTACAGGGTGGGGAGCTTTCTTT. Amino acids: CASSSTGWGAFF.

This chain joins TRBV14 and TRBJ2-7; 12 bases map to TRBD1. Germline CDR1 and CDR2: SGHDN and FVKESK. V dropped 5 bases and J dropped 5; count of bases not matched to a gene: 16. The CDR3 consists of 18 residues. This chain's CDR3 is CASSSPSFTGTGGDEQYF. In DNA, the CDR3 is TGTGCCAGCAGCTCCCCATCGTTTACCGGGACAGGGGGCGACGAGCAGTACTTC.

J is TRBJ1-1 and V is TRBV11-2; 7 nucleotides agree with TRBD1. The V and J ends lost 3 bases and 9 bases, in that order; junction bases with no gene match: 13. The CDR3 extends over 15 amino acids. CDR1 is SGHAT, CDR2 FQNNGV, per germline. Written as DNA, the CDR3 is TGTGCCAGCAGCTTCACTTTCAGGGGGGACAGCCAAGCTTTCTTT. It specifies CASSFTFRGDSQAFF.

This clone was counted between two and nine times. This sequence joins TRBV9 and TRBJ2-1; TRBD2 matches 8 bases. The ends lost 3 bases at V and 4 bases at J; junction bases unmatched: 6. The CDR3 covers 15 residues. CDR1 is SGDLS, CDR2 YYNGEE, per germline. The CDR3 DNA reads as TGTGCCAGCAGCGCGAGCGGGGGTCGTTACAATGAGCAGTTCTTC. Its protein product is CASSASGGRYNEQFF.

The rearrangement joins TRBV6-5 to TRBJ2-1, with TRBD2 matching over 9 bases. The V gene end was trimmed by 4 bases and the J gene end by 5 bases; junction bases not matched to a gene: 6. The germline V gene has CDR1 MNHEY and CDR2 SVGAGI. The CDR3 has 15 residues. The CDR3 loop is CASSSAGGRHNEQFF. CDR3 bases: TGTGCCAGCAGTTCCGCGGGGGGGCGCCACAATGAGCAGTTCTTC.